The rows below give T cell receptor beta chains drawn from one sample of a study of blood T cell repertoires in COVID-19. The protocol was immunoSEQ multiplex PCR, while the TCRdb copy is restricted to in-frame clones and leaves out a portion. The sample lists around 200,000 clones; around 87% were seen once. The material sequenced was peripheral blood. The receptors were sampled from a man aged 60 to 69 who had recovered from COVID-19. The CDR3 runs from the conserved cysteine through the conserved F or W. The D gene is left open where the match is weak. Rows give clone size only sometimes, using once, few, many, or a class for an expanded clone.

J gene: TRBJ1-2; V gene: TRBV28; D gene: NA; CDR3 length: 13; clone size: NA; CDR3 protein: CASSSTANYGYTF; CDR3 DNA: TGTGCCAGCAGTTCGACAGCTAACTATGGCTACACCTTC
J gene: TRBJ2-3; V gene: TRBV7-9; D gene: NA; CDR3 length: 14; clone size: NA; CDR3 protein: CASSLYRATDTQYF; CDR3 DNA: TGTGCCAGCAGCTTATACAGAGCAACAGATACGCAGTATTTT
J gene: TRBJ1-6; V gene: TRBV3-1/TRBV3-2; D gene: NA; CDR3 length: 16; clone size: NA; CDR3 protein: CASSPWGALADSPLHF; CDR3 DNA: TGTGCCAGCAGCCCCTGGGGCGCCCTTGCGGATTCACCCCTCCACTTT
J gene: TRBJ1-2; V gene: TRBV28; D gene: TRBD1; CDR3 length: 14; clone size: NA; CDR3 protein: CASTRGQGSRGYTF; CDR3 DNA: TGTGCCAGCACTCGAGGACAGGGCTCTCGGGGCTACACCTTC
J gene: TRBJ1-4; V gene: TRBV18; D gene: NA; CDR3 length: 14; clone size: once; CDR3 protein: CASSLGGKEEKLFF; CDR3 DNA: TGTGCCAGCTCACTTGGCGGGAAGGAAGAAAAACTGTTTTTT
J gene: TRBJ1-3; V gene: TRBV5-1; D gene: NA; CDR3 length: 16; clone size: NA; CDR3 protein: CASSTETGAGGNTIYF; CDR3 DNA: TGCGCCAGCAGCACCGAGACGGGAGCAGGAGGAAACACCATATATTTT
J gene: TRBJ1-1; V gene: TRBV11-2; D gene: NA; CDR3 length: 15; clone size: many; CDR3 protein: CASSLEWGPTTEAFF; CDR3 DNA: TGTGCCAGCAGCTTAGAATGGGGGCCGACCACTGAAGCTTTCTTT
J gene: TRBJ2-1; V gene: TRBV27; D gene: NA; CDR3 length: 14; clone size: NA; CDR3 protein: CASSSLHEGDEQFF; CDR3 DNA: TGTGCCAGCAGTTCCCTACACGAAGGAGATGAGCAGTTCTTC
J gene: TRBJ2-3; V gene: TRBV3-1/TRBV3-2; D gene: TRBD2; CDR3 length: 18; clone size: NA; CDR3 protein: CASSPGTSGTETVDTQYF; CDR3 DNA: TGTGCCAGCAGCCCCGGGACTAGCGGGACCGAGACGGTAGATACGCAGTATTTT
J gene: TRBJ2-3; V gene: TRBV6-4; D gene: NA; CDR3 length: 14; clone size: NA; CDR3 protein: CASSVSSGTDTQYF; CDR3 DNA: TGTGCCAGCAGTGTTAGTAGCGGAACAGATACGCAGTATTTT
J gene: TRBJ1-2; V gene: TRBV18; D gene: NA; CDR3 length: 14; clone size: NA; CDR3 protein: CASSPYDRRYGYTF; CDR3 DNA: TGTGCCAGCTCACCATACGACAGGCGCTATGGCTACACCTTC
J gene: TRBJ1-1; V gene: TRBV4-3; D gene: NA; CDR3 length: 14; clone size: once; CDR3 protein: CASSHQGQNTEAFF; CDR3 DNA: TGCGCCAGCAGCCATCAGGGCCAGAACACTGAAGCTTTCTTT
J gene: TRBJ2-7; V gene: TRBV12-5; D gene: TRBD1; CDR3 length: 12; clone size: NA; CDR3 protein: CASRQGGGEQYF; CDR3 DNA: TGTGCTAGCCGACAGGGCGGCGGCGAGCAGTACTTC
J gene: TRBJ1-5; V gene: TRBV10-3; D gene: TRBD1; CDR3 length: 15; clone size: NA; CDR3 protein: CAISTGQGLNQPQHF; CDR3 DNA: TGTGCCATCAGTACGGGACAGGGACTCAATCAGCCCCAGCATTTT
J gene: TRBJ1-1; V gene: TRBV19; D gene: NA; CDR3 length: 13; clone size: NA; CDR3 protein: CASSIMGGTEAFF; CDR3 DNA: TGTGCCAGTAGTATAATGGGGGGTACTGAAGCTTTCTTT
J gene: TRBJ1-5; V gene: TRBV29-1; D gene: NA; CDR3 length: 14; clone size: NA; CDR3 protein: CSVETGGGDQPQHF; CDR3 DNA: TGCAGCGTTGAAACGGGCGGGGGGGACCAGCCCCAGCATTTT
J gene: TRBJ1-1; V gene: TRBV5-1; D gene: NA; CDR3 length: 14; clone size: NA; CDR3 protein: CASSPHAGNTEAFF; CDR3 DNA: TGCGCCAGCAGCCCCCACGCGGGGAACACTGAAGCTTTCTTT
J gene: TRBJ2-3; V gene: TRBV5-4; D gene: NA; CDR3 length: 14; clone size: NA; CDR3 protein: CASSFQGSTDTQYF; CDR3 DNA: TGTGCCAGCAGCTTCCAGGGGAGCACAGATACGCAGTATTTT
J gene: TRBJ1-5; V gene: TRBV11-2; D gene: TRBD1; CDR3 length: 15; clone size: NA; CDR3 protein: CASSRGGGDYQPQHF; CDR3 DNA: TGTGCCAGCAGCCGCGGAGGGGGCGACTATCAGCCCCAGCATTTT
J gene: TRBJ2-2; V gene: TRBV30; D gene: TRBD1; CDR3 length: 15; clone size: once; CDR3 protein: CAWSRGQGPTGELFF; CDR3 DNA: TGTGCCTGGAGTCGGGGACAGGGGCCAACCGGGGAGCTGTTTTTT
J gene: TRBJ2-3; V gene: TRBV7-2; D gene: NA; CDR3 length: 14; clone size: NA; CDR3 protein: CASSSYPRTDTQYF; CDR3 DNA: TGTGCCAGCAGCTCCTATCCCCGCACAGATACGCAGTATTTT
J gene: TRBJ2-6; V gene: TRBV15; D gene: TRBD2; CDR3 length: 15; clone size: NA; CDR3 protein: CATSWTSSGANVLTF; CDR3 DNA: TGTGCCACCAGCTGGACTAGTTCTGGGGCCAACGTCCTGACTTTC
J gene: TRBJ1-4; V gene: TRBV5-1; D gene: NA; CDR3 length: 15; clone size: NA; CDR3 protein: CASSLQGVGTEKLFF; CDR3 DNA: TGCGCCAGCAGCTTGCAGGGCGTAGGTACTGAAAAACTGTTTTTT
J gene: TRBJ1-3; V gene: TRBV4-2; D gene: NA; CDR3 length: 16; clone size: NA; CDR3 protein: CASSPILGGPGNTIYF; CDR3 DNA: TGTGCCAGCAGCCCCATCTTAGGAGGTCCTGGAAACACCATATATTTT
J gene: TRBJ2-7; V gene: TRBV14; D gene: NA; CDR3 length: 13; clone size: few; CDR3 protein: CASSQMGGGEQYF; CDR3 DNA: TGTGCCAGCAGCCAAATGGGAGGGGGCGAGCAGTACTTC
J gene: TRBJ1-5; V gene: TRBV6-2/TRBV6-3; D gene: NA; CDR3 length: 16; clone size: NA; CDR3 protein: CASSYGVLVVGQPQHF; CDR3 DNA: TGTGCCAGCAGTTACGGCGTGCTAGTCGTAGGTCAGCCCCAGCATTTT
J gene: TRBJ2-7; V gene: TRBV7-3; D gene: TRBD1; CDR3 length: 13; clone size: once; CDR3 protein: CASSLDRAYEQYF; CDR3 DNA: TGTGCCAGCAGCTTGGACAGGGCCTACGAGCAGTACTTC
J gene: TRBJ1-2; V gene: TRBV5-6; D gene: NA; CDR3 length: 13; clone size: NA; CDR3 protein: CASSFTGSEGYTF; CDR3 DNA: TGTGCCAGCAGCTTCACAGGATCAGAAGGCTACACCTTC
J gene: TRBJ1-5; V gene: TRBV5-5; D gene: NA; CDR3 length: 16; clone size: NA; CDR3 protein: CASSLVLTAHNQPQHF; CDR3 DNA: TGTGCCAGCAGCTTGGTTTTGACAGCCCACAATCAGCCCCAGCATTTT
J gene: TRBJ2-7; V gene: TRBV15; D gene: NA; CDR3 length: 16; clone size: NA; CDR3 protein: CATSRDKQGLRGEQYF; CDR3 DNA: TGTGCCACCAGCAGAGATAAACAGGGCCTTAGGGGCGAGCAGTACTTC
J gene: TRBJ2-1; V gene: TRBV7-3; D gene: NA; CDR3 length: 15; clone size: NA; CDR3 protein: CASSPSTSSYNEQFF; CDR3 DNA: TGTGCCAGCAGCCCTTCGACTAGCTCCTACAATGAGCAGTTCTTC
J gene: TRBJ2-7; V gene: TRBV7-9; D gene: TRBD2; CDR3 length: 17; clone size: NA; CDR3 protein: CASSSTTGRERSYEQYF; CDR3 DNA: TGTGCCAGCAGCTCCACAACCGGGAGGGAGAGGTCCTACGAGCAGTACTTC
J gene: TRBJ2-7; V gene: TRBV19; D gene: NA; CDR3 length: 13; clone size: NA; CDR3 protein: CATGGLADYEQYF; CDR3 DNA: TGTGCCACCGGCGGGCTAGCCGACTACGAGCAGTACTTC
J gene: TRBJ2-1; V gene: TRBV14; D gene: TRBD2; CDR3 length: 17; clone size: NA; CDR3 protein: CASSPHRTSGSYNEQFF; CDR3 DNA: TGTGCCAGCAGCCCCCACCGGACTAGCGGCTCCTACAATGAGCAGTTCTTC
J gene: TRBJ2-7; V gene: TRBV13; D gene: TRBD2; CDR3 length: 16; clone size: NA; CDR3 protein: CASSSVEAGPSYEQYF; CDR3 DNA: TGTGCCAGCAGCTCCGTGGAAGCGGGGCCCTCCTACGAGCAGTACTTC
J gene: TRBJ2-7; V gene: TRBV7-9; D gene: TRBD2; CDR3 length: 15; clone size: once; CDR3 protein: CASSFGGSESYEQYF; CDR3 DNA: TGTGCCAGCAGCTTCGGCGGGAGTGAATCCTACGAGCAGTACTTC
J gene: TRBJ2-7; V gene: TRBV10-3; D gene: TRBD2; CDR3 length: 16; clone size: NA; CDR3 protein: CAISATTSVSSYEQYF; CDR3 DNA: TGTGCCATCAGTGCCACGACTAGCGTAAGCTCCTACGAGCAGTACTTC
J gene: TRBJ1-1; V gene: TRBV18; D gene: TRBD1; CDR3 length: 14; clone size: NA; CDR3 protein: CASTPTGGYTEAFF; CDR3 DNA: TGTGCCAGCACACCTACAGGGGGCTATACTGAAGCTTTCTTT
J gene: TRBJ2-1; V gene: TRBV2; D gene: TRBD2; CDR3 length: 15; clone size: NA; CDR3 protein: CASSERTIRAGVAFF; CDR3 DNA: TGTGCCAGCAGTGAACGGACAATCCGAGCGGGAGTGGCGTTCTTC
J gene: TRBJ2-5; V gene: TRBV2; D gene: TRBD2; CDR3 length: 15; clone size: NA; CDR3 protein: CASSERTSQQETQYF; CDR3 DNA: TGTGCCAGCAGTGAACGGACTAGTCAGCAAGAGACCCAGTACTTC
J gene: TRBJ1-6; V gene: TRBV6-2/TRBV6-3; D gene: TRBD1; CDR3 length: 16; clone size: NA; CDR3 protein: CASSQGGTGANSPLHF; CDR3 DNA: TGTGCCAGCAGCCAAGGCGGGACAGGGGCTAATTCACCCCTCCACTTT
J gene: TRBJ1-1; V gene: TRBV7-3; D gene: NA; CDR3 length: 13; clone size: NA; CDR3 protein: CASSLQSNTEAFF; CDR3 DNA: TGTGCCAGCAGCTTACAGTCGAACACTGAAGCTTTCTTT